These 3 T cell receptor beta chains originate from one sample sequenced in a study of shared clonotypes between healthy human individuals. Sequencing was performed with immunoSEQ multiplex PCR; in TCRdb, only in-frame clones are kept and a portion is missing. The sample contains some 2 million clones, roughly 94% of which appear only once. Sequencing was done on a sample of naive CD4+ T cells sorted from blood. Subset reported: CD45RA+ positively selected. The receptors here all came from a man aged 18 to 30 in good health.

CDR3 protein: CASSQNTRTNTEAFF. In nucleotides, the CDR3 is TGCGCCAGCAGCCAAAACACCCGCACCAACACTGAAGCTTTCTTT. The gene calls are TRBV4-1 and TRBJ1-1; D is ambiguous. The V end was cut by 2 bases, the J end by 2 bases, with 12 bases between. CDR1 and CDR2 from the germline V gene are MGHRA and YSYEKL. The CDR3 contains 15 residues.

J is TRBJ2-2 and V is TRBV7-9; perhaps D is TRBD1 or TRBD2 (5 bases each). Germline V gene sequence: CDR1 SEHNR, CDR2 FQNEAQ (reference sequence). This CDR3 has 16 amino acids. V was clipped by 7 bases and J by 4 bases, with 19 bases between them. The CDR3 is CASTYTGAWGTGELFF. As DNA, the CDR3 is TGTGCCAGCACATACACCGGGGCCTGGGGCACCGGGGAGCTGTTTTTT.

Comment on this clone: Different DNA sequences within this sample yield the same CDR3. This sequence joins TRBV30 and TRBJ2-1; no clear D gene. Trimming took 1 base from V and 0 from J, leaving 7 bases between them. Germline-derived CDR1 and CDR2 are GTSNPN and SVGIG (reference sequence). The CDR3 contains 14 residues. Here the CDR3 DNA reads TGTGCCTGGAGTGCCGGTAGCTCCTACAATGAGCAGTTCTTC. Encoded protein: CAWSAGSSYNEQFF.